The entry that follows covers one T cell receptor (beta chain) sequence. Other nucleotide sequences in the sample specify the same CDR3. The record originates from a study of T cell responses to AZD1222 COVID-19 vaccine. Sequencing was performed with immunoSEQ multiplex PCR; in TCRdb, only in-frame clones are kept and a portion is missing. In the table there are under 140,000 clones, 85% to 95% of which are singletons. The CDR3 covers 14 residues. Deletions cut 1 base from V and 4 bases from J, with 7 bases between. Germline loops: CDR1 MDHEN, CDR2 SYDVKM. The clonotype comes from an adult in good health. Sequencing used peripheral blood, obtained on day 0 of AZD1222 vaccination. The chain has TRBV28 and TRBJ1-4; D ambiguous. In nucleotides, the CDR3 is TGTGCCAGCAGTTTATTGACTGGTAATGAAAAACTGTTTTTT. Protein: CASSLLTGNEKLFF.